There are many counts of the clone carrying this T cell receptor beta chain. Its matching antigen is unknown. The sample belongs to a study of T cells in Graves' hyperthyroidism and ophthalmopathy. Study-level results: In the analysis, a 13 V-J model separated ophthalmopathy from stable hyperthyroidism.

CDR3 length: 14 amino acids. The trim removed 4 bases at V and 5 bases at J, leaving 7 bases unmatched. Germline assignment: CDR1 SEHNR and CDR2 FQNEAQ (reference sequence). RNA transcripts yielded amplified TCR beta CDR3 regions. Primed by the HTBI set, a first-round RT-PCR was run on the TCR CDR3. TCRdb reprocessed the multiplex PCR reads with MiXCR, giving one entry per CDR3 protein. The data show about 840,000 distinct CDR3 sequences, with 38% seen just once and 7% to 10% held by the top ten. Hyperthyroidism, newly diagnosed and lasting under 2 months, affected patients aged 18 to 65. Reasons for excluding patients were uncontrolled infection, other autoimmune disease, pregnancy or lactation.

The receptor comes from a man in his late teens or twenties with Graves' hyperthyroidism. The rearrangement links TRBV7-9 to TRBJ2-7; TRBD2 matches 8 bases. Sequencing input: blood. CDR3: CASSSSGRGHEQYF. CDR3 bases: TGTGCCAGCAGCTCCAGCGGGAGAGGCCACGAGCAGTACTTC.